This entry lists 28 T cell receptor beta chains sequenced from one sample in a study of beta chain features in type 1 diabetes. Which antigens these TCRs recognize remains unknown. Broader study findings: There was a moderate but significant shortening of TCRB CDR3s in all four CD4+ subsets of Type 1 diabetes patients.

Reverse transcribing all isolated RNA meant expressed TCRB transcripts were sequenced. The data were produced by immunoSEQ multiplex PCR, yet TCRdb's version contains in-frame clones alone and is incomplete. The table shows 150,000 to 200,000 clones, with 7.8% occurring only once. The sample taken for sequencing was central memory CD4+ T cells from blood. These receptors originate from a woman between 40 and 55 years old with type 1 diabetes.

This clone turned up a few times. This chain uses TRBV18 with TRBJ2-7; TRBD1 matches at 7 bases. CDR3 size: 14 residues. With V trimmed by 3 bases and J by 2 bases, 4 bases remained unmatched. Germline V gene data show CDR1 as KGHSH and CDR2 as LQKENI. The CDR3 spells CASSPAGTAYEQYF. The CDR3 bases are TGTGCCAGCTCACCGGCCGGGACAGCCTACGAGCAGTACTTC.

This clone was seen only a few times. CDR3 sequence: CASSYTRRFF. The CDR3 DNA reads as TGCGCCAGCAGTTATACGCGGCGGTTCTTT. The chain recombines TRBV23-1 with TRBJ1-1, with D uncertain. TRBV23-1 is classed as an ORF, of uncertain function. CDR3 length: 10 residues. The ends were cut back, 5 bases at V and 14 bases at J, with 12 bases in the middle.

The chain employs TRBV4-1 and TRBJ1-6, with D unclear. Trimming stripped 3 bases from V and 8 bases from J, with 17 bases between. This CDR3 has 16 amino acids. Germline CDR1 MGHRA, CDR2 YSYEKL. The CDR3, as DNA: TGCGCCAGCAGCCACCTCGCCGGGAGCAGAGATTCACCCCTCCACTTT. As protein: CASSHLAGSRDSPLHF.

There are a few counts of this clone. Other DNA variants within this sample encode the same CDR3. The chain has TRBV9 and TRBJ2-5, with 8 bases aligning to TRBD2. V dropped 2 bases and J dropped 4; count of bases not matched to a gene: 4. The length of the CDR3 is 14 residues. Per the germline V gene, CDR1 is SGDLS and CDR2 is YYNGEE. The CDR3 DNA is TGTGCCAGCAGCGTGAGGCTAGCGGGAGAGACCCAGTACTTC. Its protein product is CASSVRLAGETQYF.

This clone was observed a few times. CDR3 residues: CASSRGEENTEAFF. The CDR3 DNA is TGCGCCAGCAGCCGTGGGGAGGAAAACACTGAAGCTTTCTTT. The chain uses TRBV5-1 and TRBJ1-1; no definite D call. V was clipped by 4 bases and J by 2 bases, with 12 bases between them. CDR3 length: 14 amino acids. Germline assignment: CDR1 SGHRS and CDR2 YFSETQ.

This clone was counted only a few times. This chain connects TRBV10-3 to TRBJ2-5; tentatively, D is TRBD1 (7 bases). Trimming removed 0 bases at V and 1 base at J, with 12 bases between. The CDR3 contains 16 residues. Germline-derived CDR1 and CDR2 are ENHRY and SYGVKD. The CDR3: CAISESEGASQETQYF. The CDR3 bases are TGTGCCATCAGTGAGTCGGAGGGGGCCTCCCAAGAGACCCAGTACTTC.

V gene TRBV5-1 combines with J gene TRBJ1-2; 7 bases line up with TRBD1. J gave up 4 bases and V 1 base, and 7 bases lay outside the gene matches. The CDR3 runs 15 residues. Germline CDR1 and CDR2: SGHRS and YFSETQ. The CDR3 bases are TGCGCCAGCAGCTTGATTGCGACAGGGATCTATGGCTACACCTTC. Translating it yields CASSLIATGIYGYTF.

This clone was observed a handful of times. The rearrangement uses TRBV5-4 and TRBJ1-1; 9 nucleotides match TRBD1. There are 16 residues in the CDR3. Trimming took 3 bases from V and 1 from J; bases not matched to a gene: 7. Germline V gene data show CDR1 as SGHNT and CDR2 as YYREEE (reference sequence). CDR3 sequence (DNA): TGTGCCAGCAGCTGGGACAGGGAGGTAAGGAACACTGAAGCTTTCTTT. Its translation is CASSWDREVRNTEAFF.

The chain has TRBV14 and TRBJ1-2, with D possibly TRBD1 on 6 matching bases. The CDR3 spans 14 residues. The V end lost 6 bases, the J end lost 3 bases, and 14 bases lay between the germline ends. From germline, CDR1 is SGHDN and CDR2 FVKESK. CDR3 in DNA: TGTGCCAGCAGTCGGGAGCGGGGGCACTATGGCTACACCTTC. This translates into CASSRERGHYGYTF. Based on the CDR3 plus reference TRBV14 and TRBJ1-2, the full variable domain is EAGVTQFPSHSVIEKGQTVTLRCDPISGHDNLYWYRRVMGKEIKFLLHFVKESKQDESGMPNNRFLAERTGGTYSTLKVQPAELEDSGVYFCASSRERGHYGYTFGSGTRLTVV.

The chain carries TRBV4-3 and TRBJ2-6, with a tentative D call TRBD1 (6 bases). The CDR3 length is 17 residues. V lost 0 bases to trimming and J lost 4 bases, with 13 bases between them. Germline CDR1 LGHNA, CDR2 YSLEER. The CDR3 sequence: CASSQDRQGWGANVLTF. The DNA of the CDR3 is TGCGCCAGCAGCCAAGATAGGCAGGGGTGGGGGGCCAACGTCCTGACTTTC.

This clone was counted only a few times. The J gene is TRBJ2-3, the V gene TRBV14; 11 nucleotides match TRBD2. From germline, CDR1 is SGHDN and CDR2 FVKESK. The CDR3 extends over 14 amino acids. V shed 4 bases, J shed 7 bases, and the junction held 4 bases outside the gene matches. CDR3 DNA: TGTGCCAGCAGCCGCGGGACTAGCGGCAATACGCAGTATTTT. Its protein is CASSRGTSGNTQYF.

This clone was counted between two and nine times. The chain links TRBV18 to TRBJ2-5; D might be TRBD2 (5 bases). V gave up 5 bases and J gave up 1 base, with 17 bases separating them. From germline, CDR1 is KGHSH and CDR2 LQKENI. The CDR3 sequence is 16 residues long. CDR3 in amino acids: CASSSLFPGSQETQYF. DNA of the CDR3: TGTGCCAGCTCATCACTATTTCCGGGGTCCCAAGAGACCCAGTACTTC.

V and J are TRBV5-1 and TRBJ1-3, with unresolved D. The germline V gene has CDR1 SGHRS and CDR2 YFSETQ. With 5 bases removed from V and 4 bases from J, the gap between germline ends came to 10 bases. The CDR3 covers 13 residues. The CDR3 DNA reads TGCGCCAGCAGAATCCAAGAGGGAAACACCATATATTTT. It specifies CASRIQEGNTIYF.

The CDR3 here is CASGPRTGADTQYF. In DNA, the CDR3 is TGTGCCAGCGGCCCCCGGACAGGTGCAGATACGCAGTATTTT. The chain employs TRBV2 and TRBJ2-3; 7 positions match TRBD1. Germline V gene sequence: CDR1 SNHLY, CDR2 FYNNEI. The CDR3 is made up of 14 amino acids. With 8 bases clipped from V and 4 bases from J, the junction kept 9 bases outside the gene matches. Full variable domain (outside the CDR3, taken from reference TRBV2 and TRBJ2-3): EPEVTQTPSHQVTQMGQEVILRCVPISNHLYFYWYRQILGQKVEFLVSFYNNEISEKSEIFDDQFSVERPDGSNFTLKIRSTKLEDSAMYFCASGPRTGADTQYFGPGTRLTVL.

The chain joins TRBV2 to TRBJ2-7, with 9 bases lining up with TRBD1. Germline V CDR1 and CDR2: SNHLY, FYNNEI. The V segment lost 9 bases and the J segment 1 base; nucleotides outside the gene matches: 10. This CDR3 has 15 residues. The CDR3 coding sequence is TGTGCCAGGTCCCGGGACAGGGACGGGTCCTACGAGCAGTACTTC. It specifies CARSRDRDGSYEQYF.

The rearrangement uses TRBV5-1 and TRBJ2-5; the D gene is possibly TRBD2 (6 bases). This CDR3 comprises 15 residues. Germline loops: CDR1 SGHRS, CDR2 YFSETQ. Trimming left V 4 bases short and J 5 bases short, with 18 bases between. The CDR3 DNA reads as TGCGCCAGCAGCCTCACGGCGGGGACCCAGGAGACCCAGTACTTC. This encodes CASSLTAGTQETQYF.

The rearrangement joins TRBV18 to TRBJ2-3; TRBD1 might be the D (5 bases). The CDR3 runs to 13 residues. V was shortened by 2 bases and J by 5 bases, with 8 bases between the two germline ends. Germline CDR1 KGHSH, CDR2 LQKENI. The CDR3 DNA reads as TGTGCCAGCTCACCAAGGGGTGGAGATACGCAGTATTTT. This encodes CASSPRGGDTQYF.

This clone has only a few counts. V gene TRBV15 combines with J gene TRBJ2-7; 9 nucleotides line up with TRBD2. The germline gives CDR1 LNHNV, CDR2 YYDKDF (reference sequence). This CDR3 is built from 17 residues. V dropped 0 bases and J dropped 4; count of bases not matched to a gene: 10. DNA for the CDR3: TGTGCCACCAGCAGAGATTGGACTAGCGTTGAAGGATACGAGCAGTACTTC. Protein sequence: CATSRDWTSVEGYEQYF. Looking up the rest from reference TRBV15 and TRBJ2-7 gives the full variable domain: DAMVIQNPRYQVTQFGKPVTLSCSQTLNHNVMYWYQQKSSQAPKLLFHYYDKDFNNEADTPDNFQSRRPNTSFCFLDIRSPGLGDTAMYLCATSRDWTSVEGYEQYFGPGTRLTVT.

This chain connects TRBV14 to TRBJ2-3; D possibly corresponds to TRBD2 (7 bases). The CDR3 totals 16 residues. V lost 4 bases and J lost 0, with 14 bases in between. Germline lookup yields CDR1 SGHDN and CDR2 FVKESK. The CDR3 here is CASSPRGGISTDTQYF. The DNA of the CDR3 is TGTGCCAGCAGCCCGAGGGGGGGCATTAGCACAGATACGCAGTATTTT.

In this sample, this clone turned up a few times. The junction and the germline gene differ at one end; a read error may be behind it. V usage is TRBV7-2 and J usage is TRBJ1-4; TRBD1 aligns across 9 bases. Looked up from germline, CDR1 is SGHTA and CDR2 is FQGNSA. This CDR3 region has 14 residues. The CDR3 reads CASSQTGGNEKLFF. The CDR3 DNA reads TGCGCCAGCAGCCAGACAGGGGGTAATGAAAAACTGTTTTTT.

This clone has a handful of counts. The chain carries TRBV5-1 and TRBJ2-5; D is unclear. The CDR3 contains 12 residues. V was trimmed by 5 bases and J by 1 base, leaving 6 bases between them. The germline CDR1 and CDR2 sequences are SGHRS and YFSETQ. CDR3 coding DNA: TGCGCCAGCAGAAACACCCAAGAGACCCAGTACTTC. Encoded protein: CASRNTQETQYF.

This clone was seen more than once but under ten times. The chain joins TRBV19 to TRBJ2-1; D unresolved. In germline, CDR1 is LNHDA, CDR2 SQIVND (reference sequence). The CDR3 has 14 amino acids. The V end was cut by 3 bases, the J end by 9 bases, with 15 bases between. CDR3 loop: CASSMMSTVAEQFF. In nucleotides, the CDR3 is TGTGCCAGTAGTATGATGTCCACGGTTGCTGAGCAGTTCTTC.

This clone was seen more than once but under ten times. The chain carries TRBV9 and TRBJ2-5; D gene unclear. V lost 0 bases and J lost 1, with 13 bases in between. Germline assignment: CDR1 SGDLS and CDR2 YYNGEE. The CDR3 is 16 residues long. The CDR3 spells CASSVGSARSQETQYF. Here the CDR3 DNA reads TGTGCCAGCAGCGTAGGCAGTGCCCGCAGCCAAGAGACCCAGTACTTC. Looking up the rest from reference TRBV9 and TRBJ2-5 gives the full variable domain: DSGVTQTPKHLITATGQRVTLRCSPRSGDLSVYWYQQSLDQGLQFLIQYYNGEERAKGNILERFSAQQFPDLHSELNLSSLELGDSALYFCASSVGSARSQETQYFGPGTRLLVL.

This clone came up a few times. The genes are TRBV7-2 and TRBJ2-7; possible D gene TRBD2, 5 bases. This CDR3 has 13 residues. Germline V lookup: CDR1 SGHTA, CDR2 FQGNSA. Trimming removed 5 bases at V and 2 bases at J, with 10 bases between. The CDR3 region is CASSRDAPYEQYF. The CDR3 DNA reads TGTGCCAGCAGCCGGGATGCCCCCTACGAGCAGTACTTC.

This clone was picked up a small number of times. V gene TRBV28 combines with J gene TRBJ2-7; D remains ambiguous. Germline assignment: CDR1 MDHEN and CDR2 SYDVKM. The germline V and J ends were trimmed by 7 bases and 4 bases, with 8 bases remaining between them. CDR3 size: 11 residues. The chain's CDR3 is CASKSYYEQYF. In nucleotides, the CDR3 is TGTGCCAGCAAATCCTATTACGAGCAGTACTTC.

The chain links TRBV9 to TRBJ2-1, with D perhaps matching TRBD2 (6 bases). V lost 7 bases and J 8 bases, leaving 22 bases between the germline ends. The CDR3 runs to 15 residues. From germline, CDR1 is SGDLS and CDR2 YYNGEE. In DNA, the CDR3 is TGTGCCAGCCCCCCTCGGGGGTTAGTGAACGATGAGCAGTTCTTC. Encoded protein: CASPPRGLVNDEQFF.

As concerns this clone: This specimen includes other DNA sequences encoding the same CDR3. The chain recombines TRBV28 with TRBJ1-2, with unresolved D. Trimming shortened V by 5 bases and J by 6 bases, and 7 bases separated the two germline ends. Germline lookup yields CDR1 MDHEN and CDR2 SYDVKM. The CDR3 totals 11 residues. This chain's CDR3 is CASSLEDGYTF. CDR3 bases: TGTGCCAGCAGTCTGGAGGATGGCTACACCTTC.

V is TRBV6-1 and J is TRBJ2-7; the D is unclear. CDR1 is MNHNS and CDR2 is SASEGT in the germline V gene. This CDR3 spans 13 amino acids. CDR3 sequence (DNA): TGTGTCTCCCGGCGACTGCCGTCCTACGAGCAGTACTTC. Translating gives CVSRRLPSYEQYF.